This entry lists 30 T cell receptor beta chains sequenced from one sample in a study of long-term antiretroviral therapy in people with HIV. Assay version v3.0 of immunoSEQ was used, and it was run at survey level. Sequencing used immunoSEQ multiplex PCR; TCRdb keeps in-frame clones, though not all of them. The data show roughly 5,700 clones, around 80% seen once. The specimen was unsorted PBMCs, collected 1.8 years before starting antiretroviral therapy. The source of these receptors is a man between 35 and 55 years old with HIV.

This rearrangement joins TRBV19 to TRBJ2-3; possible D gene TRBD2, 5 bases. This CDR3 is built from 14 residues. Trimming removed 5 bases from V and 3 bases from J, with 12 bases in between. Per the germline V gene, CDR1 is LNHDA and CDR2 is SQIVND (reference sequence). DNA for the CDR3: TGTGCCAGTAGTTGGCGGGTCGGAACAGATACGCAGTATTTT. Protein sequence: CASSWRVGTDTQYF.

In its sample, this clone was seen once. The V gene is TRBV28, the J gene TRBJ2-3; D gene ambiguous. CDR1 and CDR2 (germline): MDHEN, SYDVKM. This CDR3 contains 15 residues. Trimming took 8 bases from V and 2 from J, leaving 17 bases between them. In DNA form, the CDR3 reads TGTGCCAGCGGCCCTCCTACACCCTACACAGATACGCAGTATTTT. The encoded protein is CASGPPTPYTDTQYF.

The V gene is TRBV9, the J gene TRBJ2-2, with 8 positions matching TRBD2. V trimming: 8 bases; J trimming: 6 bases; junction bases outside the gene matches: 21. The V gene's germline CDR1 is SGDLS and CDR2 YYNGEE. The CDR3 extends over 18 amino acids. CDR3 region: CASGVRTSIGEVPGELFF. CDR3 nucleotide sequence: TGTGCCAGTGGAGTTCGGACTAGCATCGGTGAAGTGCCCGGGGAGCTGTTTTTT.

The chain combines TRBV7-8 with TRBJ2-1, with D perhaps TRBD2 (5 bases). Between the trimmed V and J ends, which lost 2 bases and 4 bases, there was a span of 9 bases. CDR1 and CDR2 from the germline V gene are SGHVS and FQNEAQ. The CDR3 contains 14 residues. CDR3 bases: TGTGCCAGCAGCTTAAGTGGGAGTTACAATGAGCAGTTCTTC. It encodes CASSLSGSYNEQFF.

The chain combines TRBV18 with TRBJ2-1; the D is unclear. Germline V lookup: CDR1 KGHSH, CDR2 LQKENI. The CDR3 has 17 amino acids. With 2 bases removed from V and 8 bases from J, the gap between germline ends came to 22 bases. CDR3: CASSPSRRLLAYDEQFF. For the CDR3, the DNA is TGTGCCAGCTCACCAAGCCGACGATTGCTTGCGTATGATGAGCAGTTCTTC.

The chain uses TRBV5-4 and TRBJ2-1, with 7 positions matching TRBD2. The CDR3 runs to 15 residues. Germline trimming cut 0 bases from V and 7 bases from J; bases unmatched to any gene: 7. The germline V gene has CDR1 SGHNT and CDR2 YYREEE (reference sequence). The CDR3 reads CASSLGTGGSNEQFF. CDR3 DNA sequence: TGTGCCAGCAGCTTGGGAACGGGAGGAAGTAATGAGCAGTTCTTC.

A few counts support this clone. This chain connects TRBV7-4 to TRBJ1-6; no definite D call. Trimming stripped 8 bases from V and 15 bases from J, with 11 bases between. Germline CDR1 SGHVT, CDR2 SQSDAQ. The CDR3 loop spans 10 amino acids. CDR3 DNA sequence: TGTGCCAGCCTGTCCAGTTTCCTCCACTTT. Translation gives CASLSSFLHF.

This chain joins TRBV7-6 and TRBJ2-1; the D is unclear. The CDR3 spans 14 residues. Germline lookup yields CDR1 SGHVS and CDR2 FNYEAQ. V was clipped by 1 base and J by 6 bases, with 10 bases between them. The CDR3 here is CASSLVRSPNEQFF. The DNA of the CDR3 is TGTGCCAGCAGCTTAGTTCGGTCTCCCAATGAGCAGTTCTTC.

This clone was detected a few times. The chain has TRBV28 and TRBJ1-2; no definite D call. The germline V gene encodes CDR1 MDHEN and CDR2 SYDVKM. The CDR3 sequence is 13 residues long. The V end was cut by 8 bases, the J end by 0 bases, with 10 bases between. In DNA, the CDR3 is TGTGCCAGCTCCCGATTGGCTAACTATGGCTACACCTTC. It translates to CASSRLANYGYTF.

This clone came up once. The chain joins TRBV5-2 to TRBJ2-6; TRBD2, the table's D call, was not compared with the DNA. TRBV5-2 is recorded as a pseudogene. The CDR3 is 16 amino acids. The CDR3 is CASNPGTQSRANVLTF. For the CDR3, the DNA is TGTGCCAGCAATCCGGGTACACAAAGTCGGGCCAACGTCCTGACTTTC.

The chain employs TRBV18 and TRBJ1-3; no clear D gene. The germline V gene encodes CDR1 KGHSH and CDR2 LQKENI. V dropped 1 base and J dropped 0 bases, with 10 bases sitting between them. The CDR3 is 16 amino acids. The CDR3 coding sequence is TGTGCCAGCTCACCACTCCCAGTATCCTCTGGAAACACCATATATTTT. Translation gives CASSPLPVSSGNTIYF.

V is TRBV5-6 and J is TRBJ2-1, with 11 bases that match TRBD2. V lost 2 bases, J lost 10 bases, and 8 bases stayed unmatched. The CDR3 covers 15 residues. The germline gives CDR1 SGHDT, CDR2 YYEEEE. The CDR3 reads CASSFSGRADWEQFF. Here the CDR3 DNA reads TGTGCCAGCAGCTTTAGCGGGAGGGCCGACTGGGAGCAGTTCTTC.

Only a few counts were recorded for this clone. J is TRBJ1-5 and V is TRBV4-3; TRBD1 might be the D (5 bases). CDR3 size: 15 residues. The germline CDR1 and CDR2 sequences are LGHNA and YSLEER. With 0 bases removed from V and 3 bases from J, the gap between germline ends came to 9 bases. CDR3 nucleotides: TGCGCCAGCAGCCAAGACAGGGTGGACAATCAGCCCCAGCATTTT. Its translation is CASSQDRVDNQPQHF.

The chain has TRBV7-8 and TRBJ1-1, with D maybe TRBD1 (6 bases). This CDR3 contains 18 residues. Trimming removed 6 bases at V and 4 bases at J, with 27 bases between. Germline V gene data show CDR1 as SGHVS and CDR2 as FQNEAQ. CDR3 loop: CASRRGWDEGVRGTEAFF. The CDR3 nucleotides read TGTGCCAGCAGAAGAGGTTGGGATGAGGGGGTACGTGGCACTGAAGCTTTCTTT.

The rearrangement joins TRBV19 to TRBJ1-3; D not certain. The length of the CDR3 is 16 residues. Germline V lookup: CDR1 LNHDA, CDR2 SQIVND (reference sequence). V was clipped by 1 base and J by 0 bases, with 10 bases between them. CDR3 coding DNA: TGTGCCAGTAGTATAGGTGGTGCGGTCTCTGGAAACACCATATATTTT. This codes for CASSIGGAVSGNTIYF.

J is TRBJ1-1 and V is TRBV30; no definite D call. In germline, CDR1 is GTSNPN, CDR2 SVGIG (reference sequence). The germline V and J ends were trimmed by 1 base and 1 base, with 16 bases remaining between them. The CDR3 is 16 residues long. The CDR3 loop reads CAWSGRMQLKNTEAFF. The CDR3 bases are TGTGCCTGGAGTGGAAGGATGCAACTAAAGAACACTGAAGCTTTCTTT.

The rearrangement uses TRBV7-9 and TRBJ2-2; 7 bases align to TRBD1. From germline, CDR1 is SEHNR and CDR2 FQNEAQ (reference sequence). J gave up 6 bases and V 5 bases, and 12 bases lay outside the gene matches. CDR3 length: 16 residues. The CDR3 nucleotides read TGTGCCAGCAGCCCAGACAGGGTAAGGTGTCCCGGGGAGCTGTTTTTT. As protein: CASSPDRVRCPGELFF.

The chain employs TRBV4-1 and TRBJ2-7, with 9 bases that match TRBD2. Germline-derived CDR1 and CDR2 are MGHRA and YSYEKL. The junction had 5 bases not matched to a gene; V was cut back by 0 bases and J by 5 bases. This CDR3 region has 15 residues. This CDR3 reads CASSQEIAGANEQYF. The CDR3 DNA sequence: TGCGCCAGCAGCCAAGAAATAGCGGGAGCTAACGAGCAGTACTTC.

The chain links TRBV4-3 to TRBJ2-3; 8 bases are a match to TRBD2. CDR1 is LGHNA and CDR2 is YSLEER in the germline V gene. With 0 bases clipped from V and 6 bases from J, the junction kept 14 bases outside the gene matches. This CDR3 comprises 18 residues. DNA of the CDR3: TGCGCCAGCAGCCAAGATAGTGTACTAGCGGCTCCCGGGGATACGCAGTATTTT. Encoded protein: CASSQDSVLAAPGDTQYF.

The chain recombines TRBV6-6 with TRBJ2-2, with 9 bases that match TRBD2. Germline V CDR1 and CDR2: MNHNY, SVGAGI (reference sequence). V was clipped by 2 bases and J by 7 bases; unmatched bases: 8. The CDR3 contains 16 residues. The chain's CDR3 is CASSYGGRAPHGELFF. The CDR3 bases are TGTGCCAGCAGTTACGGCGGGAGGGCCCCCCACGGGGAGCTGTTTTTT.

The genes are TRBV5-6 and TRBJ2-1; D is perhaps TRBD1 (8 bases). Germline CDR1 reads SGHDT; CDR2 reads YYEEEE. V was cut by 7 bases and J by 5 bases, with 25 bases left in between. The CDR3 has 17 amino acids. CDR3 region: CASGQGRMAGANNEQFF. The CDR3 DNA reads TGTGCCAGCGGACAGGGTCGAATGGCGGGAGCTAACAATGAGCAGTTCTTC.

This clone was seen just once. The V and J genes are TRBV4-1 and TRBJ2-1; no reliable D call. The V gene lost 1 base and the J gene lost 0 bases, with 13 bases spanning the gap. CDR1 MGHRA and CDR2 YSYEKL come from the germline V gene. The CDR3 extends over 17 amino acids. The CDR3 nucleotides read TGCGCCAGCAGCCAAGCGGTTCAACTTAGCTCCTACAATGAGCAGTTCTTC. Encoded protein: CASSQAVQLSSYNEQFF.

The chain links TRBV4-1 to TRBJ2-1, with D perhaps TRBD2 (5 bases). There are 17 residues in the CDR3. CDR1 and CDR2 from the germline V gene are MGHRA and YSYEKL. V dropped 0 bases and J dropped 3 bases, with 15 bases sitting between them. The CDR3 protein is CASSQDDWTSRYNEQFF. In DNA form, the CDR3 reads TGCGCCAGCAGCCAAGATGATTGGACTTCCCGCTACAATGAGCAGTTCTTC.

V is TRBV4-3 and J is TRBJ2-1; 11 nucleotides match TRBD2. The CDR3 is made up of 16 amino acids. Per germline, CDR1 LGHNA and CDR2 YSLEER. The junction had 5 bases not matched to a gene; V was cut back by 0 bases and J by 7 bases. DNA of the CDR3: TGCGCCAGCAGCCAAGATCGGGCTAGCGGGAGGAATGAGCAGTTCTTC. It is translated as CASSQDRASGRNEQFF.

This clone has more than one count but fewer than ten. CDR3 bases: TGTGCCAGCAGCTTGGTCCCCTCCTACGAGCAGTACTTC. Its translation is CASSLVPSYEQYF. This chain joins TRBV5-4 and TRBJ2-7; no definite D call. Looked up from germline, CDR1 is SGHNT and CDR2 is YYREEE (reference sequence). The CDR3 sequence is 13 residues long. Trimming took off 0 bases at V and 0 bases at J, with 4 bases between the two ends.

A few counts support this clone. The chain employs TRBV7-9 and TRBJ2-7; D is uncertain. Germline CDR1 reads SEHNR; CDR2 reads FQNEAQ (reference sequence). V was cut by 8 bases and J by 4 bases, with 3 bases left in between. The CDR3 is 9 amino acids. The CDR3 loop is CASGYEQYF. CDR3 nucleotide sequence: TGTGCCAGCGGATACGAGCAGTACTTC.

CDR3 coding DNA: TGTGCCAGCAGCTTATTAGCAGGGGAGGGGACCTACGAGCAGTACTTC. Its protein is CASSLLAGEGTYEQYF. This chain joins TRBV7-6 and TRBJ2-7; tentatively, D is TRBD2 (7 bases). Per germline, CDR1 SGHVS and CDR2 FNYEAQ. Trimming left V 2 bases short and J 2 bases short, with 16 bases between. This CDR3 is 16 amino acids long.

This clone occurred a few times. The rearrangement joins TRBV4-3 to TRBJ2-5; 8 bases line up with TRBD2. V lost 0 bases to trimming and J lost 5 bases; unmatched junction nucleotides: 5. The CDR3 length is 15 residues. Germline V gene sequence: CDR1 LGHNA, CDR2 YSLEER. This CDR3 is CASSQEGGRTETQYF. The CDR3, as DNA: TGCGCCAGCAGCCAAGAGGGCGGGAGGACGGAGACCCAGTACTTC.

The CDR3 DNA is TGCAGCGTTGAAACAGGGGCCTACAATGAGCAGTTCTTC. Translating gives CSVETGAYNEQFF. This rearrangement joins TRBV29-1 to TRBJ2-1; 7 positions match TRBD1. Losses at the gene ends were 2 bases for V and 2 bases for J; bases not matched to a gene: 0. The CDR3 runs to 13 residues. CDR1 is SQVTM, CDR2 ANQGSEA, per germline.

This clone was observed a few times. V gene TRBV4-1 combines with J gene TRBJ2-7, with unresolved D. CDR3 size: 15 residues. The germline V and J ends were trimmed by 3 bases and 0 bases, with 12 bases remaining between them. The germline V gene encodes CDR1 MGHRA and CDR2 YSYEKL. The CDR3 here is CASSHIHPGSYEQYF. CDR3 sequence (DNA): TGCGCCAGCAGCCACATTCACCCTGGCTCCTACGAGCAGTACTTC.